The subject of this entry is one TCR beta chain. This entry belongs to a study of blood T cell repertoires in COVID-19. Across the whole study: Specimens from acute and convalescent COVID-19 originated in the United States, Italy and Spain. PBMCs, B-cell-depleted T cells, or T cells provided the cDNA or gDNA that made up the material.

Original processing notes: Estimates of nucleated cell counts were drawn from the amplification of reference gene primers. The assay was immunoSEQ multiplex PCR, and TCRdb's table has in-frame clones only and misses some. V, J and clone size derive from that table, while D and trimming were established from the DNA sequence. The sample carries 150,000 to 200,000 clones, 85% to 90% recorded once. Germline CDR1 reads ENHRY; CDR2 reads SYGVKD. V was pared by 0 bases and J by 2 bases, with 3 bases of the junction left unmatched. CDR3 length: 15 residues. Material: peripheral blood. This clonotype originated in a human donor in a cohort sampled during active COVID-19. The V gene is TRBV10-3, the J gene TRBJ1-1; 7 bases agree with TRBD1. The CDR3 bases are TGTGCCATCAGTGAGTCGGGACAGCTAAACACTGAAGCTTTCTTT. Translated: CAISESGQLNTEAFF.